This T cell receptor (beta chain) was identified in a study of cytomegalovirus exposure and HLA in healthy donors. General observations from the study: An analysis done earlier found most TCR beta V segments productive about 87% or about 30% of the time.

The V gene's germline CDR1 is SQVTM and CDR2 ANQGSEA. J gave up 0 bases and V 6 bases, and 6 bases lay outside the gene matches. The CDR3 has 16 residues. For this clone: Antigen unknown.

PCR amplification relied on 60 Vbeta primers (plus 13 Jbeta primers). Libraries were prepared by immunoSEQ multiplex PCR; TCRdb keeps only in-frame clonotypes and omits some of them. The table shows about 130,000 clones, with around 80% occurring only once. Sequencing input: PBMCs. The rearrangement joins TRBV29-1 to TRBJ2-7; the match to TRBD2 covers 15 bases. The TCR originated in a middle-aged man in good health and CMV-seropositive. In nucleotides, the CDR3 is TGCAGCGTAGAGGGACTAGCGGGAGGAACCTCCTACGAGCAGTACTTC. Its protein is CSVEGLAGGTSYEQYF.